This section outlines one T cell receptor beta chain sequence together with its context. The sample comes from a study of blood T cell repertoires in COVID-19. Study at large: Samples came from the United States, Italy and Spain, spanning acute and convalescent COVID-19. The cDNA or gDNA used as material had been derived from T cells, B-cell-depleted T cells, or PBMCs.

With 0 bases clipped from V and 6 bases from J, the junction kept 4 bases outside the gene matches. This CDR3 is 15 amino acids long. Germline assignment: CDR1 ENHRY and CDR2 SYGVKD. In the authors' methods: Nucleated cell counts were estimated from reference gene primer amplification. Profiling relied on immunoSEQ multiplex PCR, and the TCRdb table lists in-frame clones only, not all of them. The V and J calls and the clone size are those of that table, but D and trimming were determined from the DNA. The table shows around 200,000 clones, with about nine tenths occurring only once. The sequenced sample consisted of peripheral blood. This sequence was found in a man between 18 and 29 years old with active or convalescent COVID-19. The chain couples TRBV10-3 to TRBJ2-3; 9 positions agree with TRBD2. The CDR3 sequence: CAISESGGGADTQYF. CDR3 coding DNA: TGTGCCATCAGTGAGTCAGGCGGGGGGGCGGATACGCAGTATTTT.